This note documents a single T cell receptor (beta chain) sequence. The antigen this receptor binds is unknown. Base qualities are not at hand, and no much larger clone is one base apart. TCR beta repertoires were profiled from peripheral blood of more than ten young patients with multiple sclerosis to demonstrate the VDJtools post-analysis software. The patients with multiple sclerosis were children and adolescents between about 6 and 16 years of age. The protocol used for the library was PCR. Sequenced on an Illumina HiSeq 2500. To reduce PCR and sequencing biases, unique molecular identifiers were incorporated into the TCR beta cDNA libraries. Some 500,000 cDNA molecules were obtained for every 1 to 10 million input T cells, so each molecule roughly corresponded to one T cell. The patient libraries were prepared and sequenced with the same protocol used for the earlier healthy control dataset. Samples belonging to the same batch were prepared together, multiplexed and sequenced on a shared HiSeq lane. As for the authors' bioinformatics: Raw barcoded reads were processed with MIGEC, and single-read molecular identifier groups were discarded before consensus assembly and CDR3 extraction. Clonotype tables were post-analysed with VDJtools, and diversity was normalized by down-sampling all datasets to the smallest sample size. To correct batch-related cross-sample contamination, repertoire overlap clustering matched CDR3 amino acid sequences but not nucleotide sequences. TCRdb reran the public reads through fastp at Q25 and MiXCR, keeping productive beta chains. Every distinct CDR3 protein forms one entry, paired with its most common genes and DNA. The V and J calls, along with clone size, are taken from TCRdb and not from the paper's own processing. In this sample the table shows 350,000 to 500,000 distinct CDR3 sequences, 35% to 45% of which occur a single time. Roughly 8.2% of the sample lies in the top ten.

These data originate in a study of post-analysis software for immune sequencing data (dated by TCRdb to between 2014 and 2017). Concerning the study at large: The recorded disease courses included relapsing-remitting, secondary progressive and progressive-relapsing multiple sclerosis, and some patients had no subtype annotation. The patient repertoires were set against eleven to twelve previously published healthy control repertoires from donors whose ages ranged from roughly 6 to 27 years. A subset of samples was prepared in parallel using single-end sample barcoding, then pooled and co-amplified after Illumina adapter ligation.

Study-level results and caveats: Four or five TRBV segments, including TRBV5-6, TRBV5-1 and TRBV20-1, were significantly more frequent in patients than controls. The control group was slightly older than the multiple sclerosis patient group. When samples were clustered directly using the F measure, samples prepared in the same batch co-clustered strongly, which prompted a batch-effect correction. Compared with controls, multiple sclerosis patients had significantly lower normalized Chao1 diversity, a finding suggesting substantial peripheral T-cell clonal expansion.

As encoded in the germline V gene (reference sequence), CDR1 is SGHNT while CDR2 is YYREEE. Relative to germline, V is 0 bases shorter and J is 7 bases shorter, with 22 bases between their ends. The CDR3 contains 17 residues, cysteine and phenylalanine counted. The entry retains the CDR3 DNA only, 51 bases that are in frame from base 1. This TCR was recovered from a girl aged 2-10 years with multiple sclerosis. Rearrangement joined TRBV5-4 to TRBJ1-2; TRBD1 is possibly the D segment (5 matching bases). Sequencing was carried out using blood. This receptor carries the CDR3 CASSLDQRRGLMGGYTF. Here is the DNA: TGTGCCAGCAGCTTGGACCAAAGGAGGGGCTTAATGGGTGGCTACACCTTC. The CDR3 plus the reference TRBV5-4 and TRBJ1-2 genes for the other parts give the full variable domain: ETGVTQSPTHLIKTRGQQVTLRCSSQSGHNTVSWYQQALGQGPQFIFQYYREEENGRGNFPPRFSGLQFPNYSSELNVNALELDDSALYLCASSLDQRRGLMGGYTFGSGTRLTVV.